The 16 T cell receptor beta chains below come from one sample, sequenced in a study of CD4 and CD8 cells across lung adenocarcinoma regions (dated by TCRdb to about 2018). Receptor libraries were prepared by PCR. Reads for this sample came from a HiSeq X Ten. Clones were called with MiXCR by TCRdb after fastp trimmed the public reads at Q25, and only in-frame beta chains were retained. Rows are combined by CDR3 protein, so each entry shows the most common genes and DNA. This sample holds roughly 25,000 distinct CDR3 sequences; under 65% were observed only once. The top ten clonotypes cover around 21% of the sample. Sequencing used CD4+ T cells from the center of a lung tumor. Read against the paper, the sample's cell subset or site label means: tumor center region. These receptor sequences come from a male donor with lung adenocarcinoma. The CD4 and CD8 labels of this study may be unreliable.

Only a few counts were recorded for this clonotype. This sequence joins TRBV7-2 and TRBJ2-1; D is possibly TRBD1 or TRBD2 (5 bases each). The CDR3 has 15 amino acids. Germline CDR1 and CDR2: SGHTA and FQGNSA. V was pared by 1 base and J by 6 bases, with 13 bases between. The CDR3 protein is CASSLERGVSNEQFF. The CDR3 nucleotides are TGTGCCAGCAGCTTAGAGAGAGGGGTAAGCAATGAGCAGTTCTTC. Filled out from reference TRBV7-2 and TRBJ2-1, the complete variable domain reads GAGVSQSPSNKVTEKGKDVELRCDPISGHTALYWYRQSLGQGLEFLIYFQGNSAPDKSGLPSDRFSAERTGGSVSTLTIQRTQQEDSAVYLCASSLERGVSNEQFFGPGTRLTVL.

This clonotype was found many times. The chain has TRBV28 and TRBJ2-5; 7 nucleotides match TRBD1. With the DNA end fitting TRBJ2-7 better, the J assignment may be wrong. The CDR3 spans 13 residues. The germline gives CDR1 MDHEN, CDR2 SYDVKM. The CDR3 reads CASRLGTAYEQYF. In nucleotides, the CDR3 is TGTGCCAGCAGACTAGGGACAGCCTACGAGCAGTACTTC.

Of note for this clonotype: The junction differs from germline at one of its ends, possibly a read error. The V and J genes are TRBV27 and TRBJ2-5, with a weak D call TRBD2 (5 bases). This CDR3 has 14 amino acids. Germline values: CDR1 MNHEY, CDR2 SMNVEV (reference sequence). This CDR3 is CASRGDLDQKTQYF. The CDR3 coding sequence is TGTGCCAGCCGGGGAGACTTAGACCAAAAGACTCAGTACTTC.

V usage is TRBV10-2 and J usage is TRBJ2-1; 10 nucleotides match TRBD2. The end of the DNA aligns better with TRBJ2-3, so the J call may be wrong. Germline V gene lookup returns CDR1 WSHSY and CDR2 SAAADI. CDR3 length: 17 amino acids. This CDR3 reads CASSELAGGVSYNAQYF. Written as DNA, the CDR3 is TGCGCCAGCAGTGAATTAGCGGGAGGTGTATCCTACAATGCGCAGTATTTT.

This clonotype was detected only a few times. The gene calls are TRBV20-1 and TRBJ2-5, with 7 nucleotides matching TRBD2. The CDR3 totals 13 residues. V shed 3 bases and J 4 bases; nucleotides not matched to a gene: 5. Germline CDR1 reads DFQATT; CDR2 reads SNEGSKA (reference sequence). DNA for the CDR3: TGCAGTGCTAGGACTAGCTTCCCAGAGACCCAGTACTTC. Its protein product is CSARTSFPETQYF.

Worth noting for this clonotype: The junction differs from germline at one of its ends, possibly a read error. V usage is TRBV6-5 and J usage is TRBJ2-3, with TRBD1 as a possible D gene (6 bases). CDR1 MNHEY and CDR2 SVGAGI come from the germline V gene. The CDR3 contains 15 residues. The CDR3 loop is CASSHREGDKNTQYF. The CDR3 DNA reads TGTGCCAGCAGTCACAGGGAAGGGGACAAAAACACGCAGTATTTC.

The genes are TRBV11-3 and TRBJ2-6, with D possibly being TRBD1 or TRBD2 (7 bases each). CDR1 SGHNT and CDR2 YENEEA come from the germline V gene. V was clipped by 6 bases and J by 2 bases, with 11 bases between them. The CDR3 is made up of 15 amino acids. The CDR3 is CASSQGGTGANVLTF. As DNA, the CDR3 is TGTGCCAGCAGTCAGGGGGGGACTGGGGCCAACGTCCTGACTTTC.

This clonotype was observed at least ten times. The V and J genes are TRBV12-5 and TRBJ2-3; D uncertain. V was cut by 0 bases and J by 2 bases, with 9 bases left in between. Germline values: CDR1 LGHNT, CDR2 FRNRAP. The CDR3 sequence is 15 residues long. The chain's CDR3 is CASGLVTRITDTQYF. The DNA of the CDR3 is TGTGCTAGTGGTTTGGTAACCAGGATCACAGATACGCAGTATTTT.

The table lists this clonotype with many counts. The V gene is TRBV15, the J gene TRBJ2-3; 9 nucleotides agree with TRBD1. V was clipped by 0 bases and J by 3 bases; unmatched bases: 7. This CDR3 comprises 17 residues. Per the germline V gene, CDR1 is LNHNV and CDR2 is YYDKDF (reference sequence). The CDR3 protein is CATSRDGRGQGTDTQYF. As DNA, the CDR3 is TGTGCCACCAGCAGAGATGGGAGGGGACAGGGAACAGATACGCAGTATTTT. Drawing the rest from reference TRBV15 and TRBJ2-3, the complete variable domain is DAMVIQNPRYQVTQFGKPVTLSCSQTLNHNVMYWYQQKSSQAPKLLFHYYDKDFNNEADTPDNFQSRRPNTSFCFLDIRSPGLGDTAMYLCATSRDGRGQGTDTQYFGPGTRLTVL.

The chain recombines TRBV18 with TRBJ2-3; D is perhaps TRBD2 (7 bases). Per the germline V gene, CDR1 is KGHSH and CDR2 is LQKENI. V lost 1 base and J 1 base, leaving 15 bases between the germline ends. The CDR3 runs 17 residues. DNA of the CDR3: TGTGCCAGCTCACCACGTGGGCGGGGGCTCGGCACAGATACGCAGTATTTT. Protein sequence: CASSPRGRGLGTDTQYF.

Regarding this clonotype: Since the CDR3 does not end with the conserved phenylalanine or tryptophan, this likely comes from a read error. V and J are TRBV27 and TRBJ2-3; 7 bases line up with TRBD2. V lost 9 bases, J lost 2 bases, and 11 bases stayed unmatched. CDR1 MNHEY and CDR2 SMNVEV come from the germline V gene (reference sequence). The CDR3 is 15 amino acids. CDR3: CASREFSGFTDTQYS. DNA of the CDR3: TGTGCCAGTAGGGAGTTTAGCGGGTTCACAGATACGCAGTATTCG.

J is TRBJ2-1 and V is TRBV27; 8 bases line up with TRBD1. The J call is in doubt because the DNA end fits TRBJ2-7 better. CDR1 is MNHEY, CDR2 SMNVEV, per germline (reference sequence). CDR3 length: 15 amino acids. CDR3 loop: CASSRGQVSWDEQYF. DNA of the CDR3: TGTGCCAGCAGCAGGGGGCAGGTTTCATGGGACGAGCAGTACTTC.

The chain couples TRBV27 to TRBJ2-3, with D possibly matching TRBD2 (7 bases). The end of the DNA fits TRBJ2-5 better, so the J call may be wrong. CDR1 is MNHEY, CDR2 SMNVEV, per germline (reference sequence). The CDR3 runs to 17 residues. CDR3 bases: TGTGCCAGCAGTGCGGGGCGCGGGGGCCGTGACCCAGATACCCAGTACTTC. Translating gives CASSAGRGGRDPDTQYF.

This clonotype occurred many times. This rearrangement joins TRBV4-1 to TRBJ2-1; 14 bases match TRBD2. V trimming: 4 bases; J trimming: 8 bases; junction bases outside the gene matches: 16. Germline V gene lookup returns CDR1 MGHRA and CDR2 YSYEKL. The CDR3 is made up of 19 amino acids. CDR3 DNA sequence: TGCGCCAGCAGCCTCACGGGGGGACTAGCGGGAGCATTGGGGGATGAGCAGTTCTTC. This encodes CASSLTGGLAGALGDEQFF.

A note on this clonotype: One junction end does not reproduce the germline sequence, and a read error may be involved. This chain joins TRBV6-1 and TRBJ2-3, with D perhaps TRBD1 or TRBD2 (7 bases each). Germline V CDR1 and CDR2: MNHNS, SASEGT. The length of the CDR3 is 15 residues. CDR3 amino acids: CASGEGAGAKDMQYF. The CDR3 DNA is TGTGCCAGCGGTGAGGGGGCGGGAGCAAAAGATATGCAGTATTTT.

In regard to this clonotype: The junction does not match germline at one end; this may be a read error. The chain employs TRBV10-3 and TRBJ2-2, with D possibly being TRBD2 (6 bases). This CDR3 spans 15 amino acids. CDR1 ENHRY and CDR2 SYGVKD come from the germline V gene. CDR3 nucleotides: TGTGCCATGGGACTCCAGGCCGGGATTACCGGGACGCTGTATTTT. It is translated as CAMGLQAGITGTLYF.